This is a list of T cell receptor beta chains from one sample in a study of shared clonotypes between healthy human individuals. TCRdb's table, derived via immunoSEQ multiplex PCR, lists solely in-frame clones and lacks some. The data hold over 2 million clones, with 85% to 95% observed a single time. Sequenced: naive CD4+ T cells sorted from blood. The origin of the receptors is a man between 18 and 35 years old in good health. The CDR3 runs from the conserved cysteine through the conserved F or W. D genes are given only for firm matches.

V: TRBV15
D: .
length: 13
J: TRBJ2-6
DNA: TGTGCCACCAGCTACTCTGGGGCCAACGTCCTGACTTTC
CDR3: CATSYSGANVLTF

V: TRBV30
D: TRBD2
length: 13
J: TRBJ2-3
DNA: TGTGCCTTACTAGCGGGCCCCCCAGATACGCAGTATTTT
CDR3: CALLAGPPDTQYF

V: TRBV6-6
D: .
length: 14
J: TRBJ2-3
DNA: TGTGCCAGCAGCCAGTACAGGGTTCCAGATACGCAGTATTTT
CDR3: CASSQYRVPDTQYF

V: TRBV5-1
D: .
length: 17
J: TRBJ2-2
DNA: TGCGCCAGCAGCTTGGTTGATTGGGCCCGAGGGACCGGGGAGCTGTTTTTT
CDR3: CASSLVDWARGTGELFF

V: TRBV5-1
D: .
length: 14
J: TRBJ2-3
DNA: TGCGCCAGCAGCCATGACAGATTCACAGATACGCAGTATTTT
CDR3: CASSHDRFTDTQYF

V: TRBV19
D: .
length: 13
J: TRBJ2-7
DNA: TGTGCCAGTAGTCTGGAGTGGACCTACGAGCAGTACTTC
CDR3: CASSLEWTYEQYF

V: TRBV20-1
D: TRBD2
length: 11
J: TRBJ2-1
DNA: TGCAGTGCTAGAAGACTAGCGGAGCAGTTCTTC
CDR3: CSARRLAEQFF

V: TRBV15
D: .
length: 15
J: TRBJ2-5
DNA: TGTGCCACCAGCAGAGGACTATCCCTCCAAGAGACCCAGTACTTC
CDR3: CATSRGLSLQETQYF

V: TRBV6-1
D: TRBD2
length: 17
J: TRBJ2-2
DNA: TGTGCCAGCAGTGCCTACGGACTAGCGGGGCCCACCGGGGAGCTGTTTTTT
CDR3: CASSAYGLAGPTGELFF

V: TRBV6-1
D: .
length: 14
J: TRBJ2-3
DNA: TGTGCCAGCAGGACGGTCCGGGGTACAGATACGCAGTATTTT
CDR3: CASRTVRGTDTQYF

V: TRBV30
D: .
length: 13
J: TRBJ2-7
DNA: TGTGCCTGGAGTGTGAACGGGCCCTACGAGCAGCACTTC
CDR3: CAWSVNGPYEQHF

V: TRBV5-1
D: .
length: 16
J: TRBJ1-4
DNA: TGCGCCAGCAGCTTGGCGGGAGGGGCAACTAATGAAAAACTGTTTTTT
CDR3: CASSLAGGATNEKLFF

V: TRBV29-1
D: .
length: 12
J: TRBJ2-7
DNA: TGCAGCGTTCGGCGGGGCACCTACGAGCAGTACTTC
CDR3: CSVRRGTYEQYF

V: TRBV19
D: TRBD1
length: 13
J: TRBJ2-7
DNA: TGTGCCAGTAGTGGGACAGGGGGCGACGAGCAGTACTTC
CDR3: CASSGTGGDEQYF

V: TRBV9
D: .
length: 14
J: TRBJ2-3
DNA: TGTGCCAGCACTATCGACGGAGACACAGATACGCAGTATTTT
CDR3: CASTIDGDTDTQYF

V: TRBV10-2
D: .
length: 15
J: TRBJ2-1
DNA: TGCGCCAGCAACAGGGAGCTAATCTCCTACAATGAGCAGTTCTTC
CDR3: CASNRELISYNEQFF